A selection of T cell receptor beta chains follows, all from one sample in a study of CD8+CD57+ T cells in acquired aplastic anemia. TCRdb used MiXCR to reprocess the reads, holding one entry per CDR3 protein. Here the sample spans a few hundred thousand distinct CDR3 sequences, under 65% being singletons. Sequenced: sorted CD4+, CD8+, or CD8+CD57+ T cells (not recorded which) from PBMCs. The receptors were sampled from a human donor in good health. CDR3s include the opening cysteine and the closing phenylalanine or tryptophan. The D gene is left open where the match is weak. Part of the rows lack a size; the others show once, few, many or a class for expanded clones.

D gene,J gene,clone size,V gene,CDR3 DNA,CDR3 protein
NA,TRBJ2-2,many,TRBV29-1,TGCAGCGTTGCCTGGTCGAACACCGGGGAGCTGTTTTTT,CSVAWSNTGELFF
NA,TRBJ2-1,NA,TRBV29-1,TGCAGCGCCGACGTCGACAATGAGCAGTTCTTC,CSADVDNEQFF
NA,TRBJ1-1,NA,TRBV7-9,TGTGCCAGCAGTAGAGGAGAGGCTGAAGCTTTCTTT,CASSRGEAEAFF
NA,TRBJ1-1,NA,TRBV6-5,TGTGCCAGCAGTCCAGAGGCCGGGGGTGAAGCTTTCTTT,CASSPEAGGEAFF
NA,TRBJ2-5,NA,TRBV7-2,TGTGCCAGCAGCTTAGCCGGGGGCGCGGAGACCCAGTACTTC,CASSLAGGAETQYF
TRBD1,TRBJ2-2,NA,TRBV27,TGTGCCAGCAGGCTACAGGGGGCCACTTACACCGGGGAGCTGTTTTTC,CASRLQGATYTGELFF
NA,TRBJ1-2,NA,TRBV10-1,TGCGCCAGCAGTGAGTCGGGGGTTCATGGCTACACCTTC,CASSESGVHGYTF
TRBD2,TRBJ2-1,NA,TRBV7-6,TGTGCCAGCAGCCCTAGCGGGGGGGCGGCCTACAATGAGCAGTTCTTC,CASSPSGGAAYNEQFF
TRBD1,TRBJ1-2,NA,TRBV6-1,TGTGCCAGCAGTCGGGGACAGACGTATAACTATGGCTACACCTTC,CASSRGQTYNYGYTF
TRBD2,TRBJ2-1,many,TRBV6-4,TGTGCCAGCAGTGACTCTCCTAGCGGGGGGGGATCTGATGAGCAGTTCTTC,CASSDSPSGGGSDEQFF
TRBD1,TRBJ2-7,many,TRBV6-5,TGTGCCAGCAGGGGGACAGGGAGCTGGAAAGAGCAGTACTTC,CASRGTGSWKEQYF
TRBD1,TRBJ1-3,NA,TRBV15,TGTGCCACCAGCCCCACAGGGACAGCGGGGGACACCATATATTTT,CATSPTGTAGDTIYF
TRBD2,TRBJ2-7,once,TRBV2,TGTGCCAGCAGTTTGTCTCCGGGGGGGCAGTACGAGCAGTACTTC,CASSLSPGGQYEQYF
TRBD1,TRBJ1-5,NA,TRBV10-2,TGCGCCAGCGGGGGACAGGATCTGAATCAGCCCCAGCATTTT,CASGGQDLNQPQHF
NA,TRBJ2-1,NA,TRBV7-8,TGTGCCAGCAGGGAGACACGTCTCTATAGTGGTGAGCAGTTCTTC,CASRETRLYSGEQFF
NA,TRBJ1-1,NA,TRBV29-1,TGCAGCGTTGAACCGACAGGTCCTGAAGCTTTCTTT,CSVEPTGPEAFF
TRBD1,TRBJ1-1,NA,TRBV9,TGTGCCAGCAGCCCCCAAGGACAGGCGACGGCTTTCTTT,CASSPQGQATAFF
TRBD1,TRBJ2-2,many,TRBV11-2,TGTGCCAGCAGCCAAGGGACAGGGGCCACCGGGGAGCTGTTTTTT,CASSQGTGATGELFF
NA,TRBJ2-2,NA,TRBV2,TGTGCCAGGGGGGGGACATCGAACACCGGGGAGCTGTTTTTT,CARGGTSNTGELFF
NA,TRBJ2-1,NA,TRBV7-6,TGTGCCAGCAGCTTAGCGTGGCCACCGGGCGAAGATGAGCAGTTCTTC,CASSLAWPPGEDEQFF
TRBD2,TRBJ2-7,NA,TRBV19,TGTGCCAGTCGGACTAGCGGGAGTAGGGAGCAGTACTTC,CASRTSGSREQYF
NA,TRBJ2-3,once,TRBV29-1,TGCAGCGTTGAAGACGTCCCAGATACGCAGTATTTT,CSVEDVPDTQYF
NA,TRBJ1-2,NA,TRBV7-6,TGTGCCAGCAGCTTAGCGGCGGGGGGCGGCAGTGGCTACACCTTC,CASSLAAGGGSGYTF
NA,TRBJ1-4,NA,TRBV20-1,TGCAGTGCTGATACCGGGACAATTAATGAAAAACTGTTTTTT,CSADTGTINEKLFF
TRBD2,TRBJ2-5,many,TRBV27,TGTGCCAGCAGGCCTCAACTAGCGGGGGGCGGAGAGACCCAGTACTTC,CASRPQLAGGGETQYF
TRBD2,TRBJ2-7,many,TRBV11-2,TGTGCCAGCAGCTTAGGGGGGGGACTAGCGGACGAGCAGTACTTC,CASSLGGGLADEQYF
TRBD1,TRBJ2-7,NA,TRBV9,TGTGCCAGCAGCCTTAGCTGGGACAGGGGGGCCTACGAGCAGTACTTC,CASSLSWDRGAYEQYF
TRBD1,TRBJ2-5,NA,TRBV29-1,TGCAGCGGTGGACAGGGGGCGCGAAGAGGAGAGACCCAGTACTTC,CSGGQGARRGETQYF
NA,TRBJ2-5,NA,TRBV7-7,TGTGCTAGCAGCTTAGAGGGGACGGAAGAGACCCAGTACTTC,CASSLEGTEETQYF
NA,TRBJ1-6,once,TRBV2,TGTGCCAGCAGTGAACAGGGGTCGGGAAATTCACCCCTCCACTTT,CASSEQGSGNSPLHF
TRBD2,TRBJ2-7,many,TRBV6-5,TGTGCCAGCAGTTACGGGACTAGCGGGCCATCCTACGAGCAGTACTTC,CASSYGTSGPSYEQYF
NA,TRBJ2-7,NA,TRBV25-1,TGTGCCAGCGGGGGCGGTCCCCCCTACGAGCAGTACTTC,CASGGGPPYEQYF
NA,TRBJ1-6,NA,TRBV9,TGTGCCAGCAGCGCAGGACCCGGGGGAAGCAATTCACCCCTCCACTTT,CASSAGPGGSNSPLHF
NA,TRBJ2-7,NA,TRBV5-1,TGCGCCAGCAGCTTGCCCAGGGCCTACGAGCAGTACTTC,CASSLPRAYEQYF
NA,TRBJ2-5,many,TRBV20-1,TGCAGTGCTAGCCGCAATCCCGGGACTTTACAAGAGACCCAGTACTTC,CSASRNPGTLQETQYF
TRBD2,TRBJ2-2,NA,TRBV7-2,TGTGCCAGCAGCTGGGAGAGCGGGGGGACAAACACCGGGGAGCTGTTTTTT,CASSWESGGTNTGELFF
NA,TRBJ2-1,NA,TRBV3-1,TGTGCCAGCAGCCAAGATCAGGGTAGTTACTCCTACGATGAGCAGTTCTTC,CASSQDQGSYSYDEQFF
NA,TRBJ1-1,NA,TRBV19,TGTGCCAGCAGTTACCCTTTCCGGGGCGGGGACACTGGAGCTTTCTTT,CASSYPFRGGDTGAFF
NA,TRBJ1-5,many,TRBV6-6,TGTGCCAGCAGTCCCGCTCATCAGCCCCAGCATTTT,CASSPAHQPQHF
NA,TRBJ2-7,many,TRBV10-3,TGTGCCATCAGTGAGCCTGGCGGGGAGGCTGGTTGGTACGAGCAGTACTTC,CAISEPGGEAGWYEQYF
TRBD1,TRBJ1-2,NA,TRBV7-2,TGTGCCAGCAGCTTTCGACAGGGGGGCTACACCTTC,CASSFRQGGYTF
TRBD2,TRBJ2-3,NA,TRBV20-1,TGCAGTGCTAGTCGGGGACTAGCGGGGGACACAGATACGCAGTATTTT,CSASRGLAGDTDTQYF
TRBD2,TRBJ2-1,few,TRBV15,TGTGCCACCATGTTGGCGGGAGCCTACAATGAGCAGTTCTTC,CATMLAGAYNEQFF
TRBD1,TRBJ2-1,once,TRBV15,TGTGCCACCAGCAGAGTTCGCCCACAGGGGGTGGGATACAATGAGCAGTTCTTC,CATSRVRPQGVGYNEQFF
NA,TRBJ1-6,NA,TRBV19,TGTGCCAGTACCTATACTGGGGATTCACCCCTCCACTTT,CASTYTGDSPLHF
TRBD1,TRBJ1-2,NA,TRBV2,TGTGCCAGCAGTGGTAAAGGGGGCAAGACTAACTATGGCTACAACTTC,CASSGKGGKTNYGYNF
TRBD2,TRBJ2-3,many,TRBV7-8,TGTGCCAGCAGCTTCGCTTTTCCGTTAGCGGGAGGGTCTCCGACAGATACGCAGTATTTT,CASSFAFPLAGGSPTDTQYF
NA,TRBJ2-2,many,TRBV6-4,TGTGCCAGCAGCCCTGGACAGTCTGCCGGGGAGCTGTTTTTT,CASSPGQSAGELFF